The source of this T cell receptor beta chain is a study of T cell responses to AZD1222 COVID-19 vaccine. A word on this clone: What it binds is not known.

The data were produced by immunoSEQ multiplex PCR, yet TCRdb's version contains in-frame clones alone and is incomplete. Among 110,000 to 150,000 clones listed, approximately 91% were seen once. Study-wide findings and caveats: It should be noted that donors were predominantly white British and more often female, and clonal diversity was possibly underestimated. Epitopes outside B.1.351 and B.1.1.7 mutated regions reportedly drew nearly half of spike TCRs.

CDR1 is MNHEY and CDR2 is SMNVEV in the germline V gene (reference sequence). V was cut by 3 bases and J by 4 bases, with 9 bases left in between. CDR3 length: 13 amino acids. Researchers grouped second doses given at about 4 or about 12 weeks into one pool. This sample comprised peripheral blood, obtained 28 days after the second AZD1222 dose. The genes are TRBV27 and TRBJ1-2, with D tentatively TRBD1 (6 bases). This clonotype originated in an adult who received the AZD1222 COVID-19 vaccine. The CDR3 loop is CASSFGQLYGYTF. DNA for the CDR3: TGTGCCAGCAGTTTCGGACAGCTCTATGGCTACACCTTC.